This T cell receptor beta chain was obtained from a study of regulatory T cells in long-lasting Graves disease (dated by TCRdb to 2020 to 2022). For context, the study as a whole: In the newly diagnosed Graves' disease group, patients had been taking antithyroid drugs for less than 3 months. Patients with persistent Graves' disease were compared with patients with newly diagnosed Graves' disease using TCR sequencing and RNA sequencing of peripheral blood. The study took place in China and was registered as a clinical trial. TCR sequencing covered 13 persistent and 20 newly diagnosed Graves' disease patients, around 33 samples in total. Findings and caveats that apply to the study as a whole: More public clonotypes were shared among persistent patients (2,741) than among newly diagnosed patients (roughly 960). Peripheral blood alone was examined, since thyroid tissue, which constituted the primary lesion, could not be accessed. Persistent disease showed preferential use of TRBV28, TRBJ1-2 and TRBJ2-5, whereas newly diagnosed disease favored TRBV20-1 and TRBJ2-1. Persistent Graves' disease patients showed lower TCR Shannon entropy and fewer highly expanded clones than newly diagnosed patients, suggesting clonal expansion. The authors acknowledged the small sample size as a limitation that may reduce accuracy. Sequencing and analysis were restricted to the TCR beta chain.

Many counts were recorded for this clonotype. The specificity of this receptor is unknown. The sample holds no much larger clone one base away, and base qualities are not on file. The CDR3 measures 13 amino acids from cysteine to phenylalanine. Only the CDR3 DNA stays, 39 bases, in frame from base 1. Trimming removed 3 bases from V and 4 bases from J, leaving 9 bases between the germline ends. The germline V gene yields WSHSY for CDR1 and SAAADI for CDR2. Libraries were prepared through multiplex PCR. The reads were generated on an Illumina HiSeq 4000. TCR beta libraries were built with iRepertoire HTBI primers and Arm-PCR amplification of CDR3 regions. PCR products were gel purified before sequencing. The study's processing was this. Across samples, about 64 TRBV and over 11 TRBJ segments were identified and used for gene usage analysis of CDR3 amino acid clonotypes. Filtered high-quality paired reads were merged into contigs using COPE and FqMerger. Contigs were aligned with BLAST to IMGT TRBV, TRBD and TRBJ reference genes, and CDR3 was defined per IMGT. Any clonotype with a frequency above 0.1% was classified as a highly expanded clone. Shannon entropy was used to measure repertoire diversity, and the Gini coefficient was used to measure V-J evenness. A clonotype was considered public if more than one individual shared it. The public sequencing data were trimmed at Q25 with fastp and processed into clonotypes with MiXCR by TCRdb, which kept only in-frame beta chains. Rows merge per CDR3 protein into single entries with the most common DNA and genes. TCRdb's processing, not the authors' own work, is the source of the V and J calls. For this sample the table gives approximately 400,000 distinct CDR3 sequences, of which more than 13% were detected only once. The top ten clonotypes cover 15% to 20% of the sample.

The time point label for this specimen denotes: newly diagnosed GD, antithyroid drugs for less than 3 months. For both TCR sequencing and RNA sequencing, RNA was extracted from PBMCs using TRIzol. The diagnosis of Graves' disease followed American Thyroid Association guidelines. Patients were recruited from an endocrinology department in Xi'an, China. Each patient gave approximately 10 milliliters of peripheral blood, collected in an EDTA anticoagulant tube. PBMCs were isolated by Ficoll Paque Plus density gradient separation without further T cell sorting. An Agilent 2100 Bioanalyzer and agarose gel were used to assess RNA quality, and a NanoDrop 2000 was used to measure RNA concentration. The same sample was also studied in work on T cells in Graves' hyperthyroidism and ophthalmopathy. The second source states: Stable Graves' hyperthyroidism was defined as no progression to ophthalmopathy during 18 months of follow-up. The hyperthyroidism patients were between 18 and 65 years old and newly diagnosed, with a disease duration of less than 2 months. Patients with uncontrolled infections, other autoimmune diseases, pregnancy or lactation were excluded. Diagnoses were based on clinical symptoms, serum thyroxine and TRAb, thyroid ultrasound and orbital computed tomography. The first round of RT-PCR for the TCR CDR3 was performed with the HTBI primer set and the Qiagen OneStep RT-PCR kit. Most expanded thyroid clonotypes (frequency above 0.001) were also found in blood, which suggests that blood repertoires may mirror thyroid immune responses. In cross-validation, a model built on a 13 V-J signature told ophthalmopathy apart from stable hyperthyroidism with 87.88% sensitivity and 81% to 82% specificity, and in testing the same model reached 80%/75%. In validation, progression to ophthalmopathy was predicted by the model with almost 71% sensitivity and just over 72% specificity, a median of roughly 6 months before onset. A discovery cohort of about a hundred patients, about 40 with Graves' ophthalmopathy and approximately 57 with stable Graves' hyperthyroidism, was used to find distinguishing TCR V-J signatures. Whether ophthalmopathy could be predicted prospectively was tested in an independent validation cohort made up of 18 to 20 hyperthyroidism patients plus 17 patients who later progressed to ophthalmopathy. The 100 or so discovery patients were divided at random into training and test sets in a 7:3 ratio. The study also compared thyroid tissue and blood T-cell repertoires from several Graves' hyperthyroidism patients. Once sampling was done, hyperthyroidism patients were given methimazole at a starting dose of 30 mg daily, whereas ophthalmopathy patients were given high-dose intravenous methylprednisolone. Libraries were constructed in a second round of multiplex PCR, after which size selection and purification were carried out. Paired-end sequencing of the libraries was performed with 100 bp reads on an Illumina HiSeq2000. SOAPnuke was used to process the raw data, throwing out any read that contained adapters or uncalled bases, had a mean Phred below 15, or lacked an exact constant-primer or identifier match. COPE v1.2.5 was used to merge the high-quality paired reads, and each unique nucleotide sequence was defined as a clonotype. Clonotypes were aligned to IMGT TRBV, TRBD and TRBJ reference segments using MiTCR v1.1. The analysis was restricted to V-J combinations with a frequency above 0.0001, which together covered about 99% of the repertoires. A TCS score was defined as the ratio of F50 (clonal expansion) to E x V (chaos), with BLOSUM62-based TCRdist applied between CDR3 peptides within each V-J. Welch's t-statistics and random forest reduced roughly 540 V-J features to 10 to 15, which were used in a naive Bayes classifier (R e1071). No statistical method was used to fix the sample size in advance, and group allocation was not hidden from the investigators. TCR Vbeta CDR3 sequencing of roughly 140 peripheral blood samples (over 40 ophthalmopathy, some 75 hyperthyroidism and some 17 progressor patients) is reported in the paper.

This TCR derives from a woman in her 30s with Graves disease. Donor details come from another sample of the same person, matched by shared clones. The sample was peripheral blood mononuclear cells (PBMCs), taken at new diagnosis, from a patient treated with antithyroid drugs. The rearranged chain carries TRBV10-2 and TRBJ1-1; a confident D gene designation cannot be given. The CDR3 region has the sequence CASSDGFGTEAFF. In nucleotide form, the sequence is TGCGCCAGCAGTGACGGGTTCGGCACTGAAGCTTTCTTT.